Listed here are 18 T cell receptor beta chains from one sample, sequenced in a study of T cells in Graves' hyperthyroidism and ophthalmopathy. From RNA transcripts, TCR beta CDR3 regions were amplified. HTBI primers were employed in a first-round RT-PCR of the TCR CDR3. TCRdb reprocessed the multiplex PCR reads via MiXCR and lists one record per CDR3 protein. The sample lists 150,000 to 200,000 distinct CDR3 sequences, just under 9.5% seen once, with around 21% in the top ten. Sequenced: blood. These TCRs come from a woman between 18 and 29 years old with Graves' hyperthyroidism that later progressed to Graves' ophthalmopathy.

V and J are TRBV20-1 and TRBJ1-1; D is possibly TRBD1 (5 bases). The CDR3 is 15 residues long. Germline CDR1 and CDR2: DFQATT and SNEGSKA (reference sequence). V was clipped by 1 base and J by 7 bases, with 19 bases between them. CDR3 sequence (DNA): TGCAGTGCTAGAGTTAGGGTTGACAGTTCGGTTGAAGCTTTCTTT. It specifies CSARVRVDSSVEAFF.

This clonotype occurred many times. The V and J genes are TRBV25-1 and TRBJ1-2; a possible D gene is TRBD1 (6 bases). Germline CDR1 is MGHDK and CDR2 is SYGVNS. CDR3 size: 13 residues. Trimming pared 3 bases from V and 4 bases from J, leaving 9 bases between. The CDR3, as DNA: TGTGCCAGCAGTGATGGGGGGGCCTATGGCTACACCTTC. Residues: CASSDGGAYGYTF.

This clonotype was counted at least ten times. The chain links TRBV5-1 to TRBJ2-7; 8 positions match TRBD2. This CDR3 region has 13 residues. CDR1 is SGHRS and CDR2 is YFSETQ in the germline V gene. V was clipped by 6 bases and J by 5 bases; unmatched bases: 7. CDR3 sequence reads: CASTSAGGDEQYF. CDR3 coding DNA: TGCGCCAGCACCTCGGCGGGAGGCGACGAGCAGTACTTC.

This clonotype was detected ten times or more. This chain connects TRBV6-1 to TRBJ1-5; D may be TRBD1 (5 bases). Germline V lookup: CDR1 MNHNS, CDR2 SASEGT. V shed 3 bases and J shed 0 bases, with 9 bases lying between them. This CDR3 is built from 15 residues. Here the CDR3 DNA reads TGTGCCAGCAGTGATCAGGGTCATAGCAATCAGCCCCAGCATTTT. Its translation: CASSDQGHSNQPQHF.

In its sample, this clonotype was seen many times. This rearrangement joins TRBV2 to TRBJ1-1; D perhaps matches TRBD1 (6 bases). The CDR3 has 13 amino acids. Germline V gene lookup returns CDR1 SNHLY and CDR2 FYNNEI. V was clipped by 4 bases and J by 6 bases, with 12 bases between them. The CDR3 region is CASSVAGAPEAFF. The CDR3 DNA is TGTGCCAGCAGTGTGGCGGGGGCCCCTGAAGCTTTCTTT. Together with reference TRBV2 and TRBJ1-1, the CDR3 gives the full variable domain: EPEVTQTPSHQVTQMGQEVILRCVPISNHLYFYWYRQILGQKVEFLVSFYNNEISEKSEIFDDQFSVERPDGSNFTLKIRSTKLEDSAMYFCASSVAGAPEAFFGQGTRLTVV.

This clonotype was counted at least ten times. V and J are TRBV2 and TRBJ2-1, with a possible D match to TRBD2 (5 bases). Trimming removed 8 bases from V and 4 bases from J, with 15 bases in between. The length of the CDR3 is 14 residues. Germline lookup yields CDR1 SNHLY and CDR2 FYNNEI. This chain's CDR3 is CASDAGYYYNEQFF. CDR3 in DNA: TGTGCCAGCGACGCGGGTTACTATTACAATGAGCAGTTCTTC.

The chain combines TRBV6-6 with TRBJ1-4; no firm D call. The V gene lost 2 bases and the J gene lost 1 base, with 11 bases spanning the gap. The CDR3 spans 16 residues. Germline V CDR1 and CDR2: MNHNY, SVGAGI (reference sequence). The CDR3 DNA reads as TGTGCCAGCAGTTACGGTAACTGGGGAACTAATGAAAAACTGTTTTTT. It is translated as CASSYGNWGTNEKLFF.

V is TRBV7-6 and J is TRBJ2-7; 9 nucleotides align to TRBD1. Germline CDR1 is SGHVS and CDR2 is FNYEAQ. The CDR3 extends over 16 amino acids. Germline trimming cut 1 base from V and 2 bases from J; bases unmatched to any gene: 6. The CDR3 here is CASSLEGTGSPYEQYF. CDR3 nucleotides: TGTGCCAGCAGCTTAGAAGGGACAGGGAGCCCCTACGAGCAGTACTTC.

The sample holds many counts of this clonotype. CDR3 loop: CASSRGQNTEAFF. CDR3 DNA sequence: TGTGCCAGCAGTCGGGGGCAGAACACTGAAGCTTTCTTT. The chain carries TRBV12-3 or TRBV12-4 and TRBJ1-1; weak D call: TRBD1 (6 bases). The V end was cut by 5 bases, the J end by 1 base, with 8 bases between. CDR3 length equals 13 residues.

This clonotype was seen repeatedly, ten times or more. The chain employs TRBV2 and TRBJ2-3; TRBD2 agrees at 12 bases. Per germline, CDR1 SNHLY and CDR2 FYNNEI. The CDR3 runs to 16 residues. V trimming: 6 bases; J trimming: 5 bases; junction bases outside the gene matches: 9. The CDR3 loop reads CASRGPSGGALDTQYF. The CDR3 coding sequence is TGTGCCAGCAGGGGACCTAGCGGGGGGGCCTTAGATACGCAGTATTTT. Full variable domain (outside the CDR3, taken from reference TRBV2 and TRBJ2-3): EPEVTQTPSHQVTQMGQEVILRCVPISNHLYFYWYRQILGQKVEFLVSFYNNEISEKSEIFDDQFSVERPDGSNFTLKIRSTKLEDSAMYFCASRGPSGGALDTQYFGPGTRLTVL.

There are many counts of this clonotype. The chain joins TRBV27 to TRBJ2-7; 10 nucleotides agree with TRBD1. Germline V gives CDR1 MNHEY, CDR2 SMNVEV (reference sequence). The CDR3 consists of 13 residues. V dropped 5 bases and J dropped 3; count of bases not matched to a gene: 1. The CDR3 reads CASSRDRGYEQYF. The CDR3 bases are TGTGCCAGCAGTCGGGACAGGGGCTACGAGCAGTACTTC.

This chain connects TRBV19 to TRBJ2-3; 10 bases are a match to TRBD2. The J segment lost 3 bases and the V segment lost 5 bases, leaving 2 bases of the junction unmatched. CDR1 LNHDA and CDR2 SQIVND come from the germline V gene (reference sequence). The length of the CDR3 is 14 residues. The CDR3 region is CASSPSGRTDTQYF. Here the CDR3 DNA reads TGTGCCAGTAGTCCTAGCGGGAGAACAGATACGCAGTATTTT.

The sample holds a few counts of this clonotype. The chain combines TRBV30 with TRBJ1-3; D is uncertain. Germline CDR1 GTSNPN, CDR2 SVGIG (reference sequence). Between the trimmed V and J ends, which lost 1 base and 4 bases, there was a span of 5 bases. The CDR3 spans 12 residues. The CDR3 DNA reads TGTGCCTGGAGTGACGGCGGAAACACCATATATTTT. Its translation: CAWSDGGNTIYF.

The sample holds one count of this clonotype. A read error may be the cause here, since a much bigger clone is one base away. The rearrangement links TRBV3-1 to TRBJ1-4; D gene unclear. There are 12 residues in the CDR3. Germline V gene data show CDR1 as LGHDT and CDR2 as YNNKEL (reference sequence). The CDR3 is CASGQVVEKLFF. For the CDR3, the DNA is TGTGCCAGCGGCCAAGTGGTGGAAAAACTGTTTTTT.

The CDR3 protein is CASSWSNLSGDEQYF. In nucleotides, the CDR3 is TGTGCCAGTAGTTGGTCGAACCTCTCTGGGGACGAGCAGTACTTC. The genes are TRBV19 and TRBJ2-7; D unresolved. The CDR3 consists of 15 residues. CDR1 and CDR2 from the germline V gene are LNHDA and SQIVND (reference sequence). V lost 5 bases, J lost 5 bases, and 19 bases lay in between.

This clonotype was detected a few times. The CDR3 DNA sequence: TGTGCCAGTAGTAAGTCCGGGACAGGCAACTACGAGCAGTACTTC. Protein sequence: CASSKSGTGNYEQYF. V usage is TRBV19 and J usage is TRBJ2-7; 8 bases map to TRBD1. Germline V gene sequence: CDR1 LNHDA, CDR2 SQIVND (reference sequence). V was pared by 4 bases and J by 3 bases, with 8 bases of the junction left unmatched. This CDR3 region has 15 residues.

This sequence joins TRBV4-2 and TRBJ2-7; D not resolved. This CDR3 has 15 residues. V was pared by 0 bases and J by 2 bases, with 11 bases between. The germline gives CDR1 LGHNA, CDR2 YNFKEQ. The CDR3: CASSQDLRQAYEQYF. The CDR3 DNA follows: TGTGCCAGCAGCCAAGACCTCCGGCAGGCCTACGAGCAGTACTTC.

In its sample, this clonotype was seen many times. This rearrangement joins TRBV12-3 or TRBV12-4 to TRBJ2-2, with D possibly being TRBD1 or TRBD2 (5 bases each). The CDR3 sequence is 15 residues long. Trimming removed 5 bases from V and 6 bases from J, with 16 bases in between. In DNA form, the CDR3 reads TGTGCCAGCAGTACCCGGGACGGAGACCCCGGGGAGCTGTTTTTT. Translation gives CASSTRDGDPGELFF.